This entry describes one T cell receptor beta chain. The repertoire was sequenced with immunoSEQ multiplex PCR; TCRdb's copy has only in-frame clones and lacks some. The sample holds hundreds of thousands of clones, about 89% seen once. Trimming cost V 5 bases and J 5 bases, with 15 bases left between them. Germline loops: CDR1 SNHLY, CDR2 FYNNEI. CDR3 length: 14 amino acids. These data belong to a study of blood T cell repertoires in COVID-19. Across the study: PBMCs, B-cell-depleted T cells, or T cells provided the cDNA or gDNA that made up the material.

During active infection, Seattle patients enrolled and were then monitored through disease. The chain is built from TRBV2 and TRBJ1-2; D not resolved. The receptor comes from a woman aged 50 to 65 with COVID-19, enrolled during active disease. Sequenced sample: peripheral blood. The CDR3 is CASSITADLYGYTF. The CDR3 nucleotides are TGTGCCAGCAGTATTACAGCTGATCTTTATGGCTACACCTTC. The variable domain in full, completed from reference TRBV2 and TRBJ1-2, reads EPEVTQTPSHQVTQMGQEVILRCVPISNHLYFYWYRQILGQKVEFLVSFYNNEISEKSEIFDDQFSVERPDGSNFTLKIRSTKLEDSAMYFCASSITADLYGYTFGSGTRLTVV.